Reported below is one T cell receptor beta chain. This sample stems from a study of cytomegalovirus exposure and HLA in healthy donors. The repertoire was sequenced with immunoSEQ multiplex PCR; TCRdb's copy has only in-frame clones and lacks some. The profile shows 100,000 to 150,000 clones, roughly 87% of them singletons. V dropped 4 bases and J dropped 10; count of bases not matched to a gene: 15. There are 15 residues in the CDR3. Germline loops: CDR1 SGHDN, CDR2 FVKESK. This receptor was identified in a woman aged 18 to 35 in good health and CMV-seronegative. The V gene is TRBV14, the J gene TRBJ1-1; TRBD1 matches 7 bases. The material sequenced was PBMCs. CDR3 loop: CASSPRTQGVGGAFF. The CDR3, as DNA: TGTGCCAGCAGCCCCCGGACCCAGGGGGTGGGGGGAGCTTTCTTT.